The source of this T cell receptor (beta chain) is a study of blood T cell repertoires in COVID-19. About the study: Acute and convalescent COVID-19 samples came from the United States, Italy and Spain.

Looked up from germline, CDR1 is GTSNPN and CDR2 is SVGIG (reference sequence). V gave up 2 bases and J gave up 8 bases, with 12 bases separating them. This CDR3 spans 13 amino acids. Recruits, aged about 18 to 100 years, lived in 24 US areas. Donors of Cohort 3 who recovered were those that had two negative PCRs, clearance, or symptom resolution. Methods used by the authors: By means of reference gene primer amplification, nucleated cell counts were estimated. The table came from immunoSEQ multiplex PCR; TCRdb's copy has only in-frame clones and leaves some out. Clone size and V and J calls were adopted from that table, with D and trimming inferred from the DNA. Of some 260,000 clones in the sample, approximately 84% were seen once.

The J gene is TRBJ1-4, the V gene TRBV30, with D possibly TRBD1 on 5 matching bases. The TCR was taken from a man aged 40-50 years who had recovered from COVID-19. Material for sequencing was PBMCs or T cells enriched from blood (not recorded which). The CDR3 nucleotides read TGTGCCTGGAGTCTAGGGGAGGTGGAAAAACTGTTTTTT. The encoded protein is CAWSLGEVEKLFF.